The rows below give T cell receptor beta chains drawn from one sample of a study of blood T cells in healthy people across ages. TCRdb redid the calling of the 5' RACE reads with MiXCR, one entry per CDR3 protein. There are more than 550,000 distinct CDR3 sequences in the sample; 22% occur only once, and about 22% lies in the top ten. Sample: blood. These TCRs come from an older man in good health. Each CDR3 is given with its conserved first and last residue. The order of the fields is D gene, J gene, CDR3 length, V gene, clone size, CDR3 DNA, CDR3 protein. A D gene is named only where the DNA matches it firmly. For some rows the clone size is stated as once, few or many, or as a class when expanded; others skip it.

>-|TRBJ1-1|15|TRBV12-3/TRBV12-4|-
TGTGCCAGCAGTGGACGTGGGTTCTCCCGTGCTGAAGCTTTCTTT
CASSGRGFSRAEAFF
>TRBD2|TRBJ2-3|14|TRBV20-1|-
TGCAGTGCTCCAGCGGGAGGGCCGGGAGATACGCAGTATTTT
CSAPAGGPGDTQYF
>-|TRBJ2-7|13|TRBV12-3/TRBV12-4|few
TGTGCCAGCAGTTGGCGACAGGTATACGAGCAGTACTTC
CASSWRQVYEQYF
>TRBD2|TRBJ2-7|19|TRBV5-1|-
TGCGCCAGCAGCTTGCGTCACCTCAGGCCCCGTCGGGAGGTCTACGAGCAGTACTTC
CASSLRHLRPRREVYEQYF
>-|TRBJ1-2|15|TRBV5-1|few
TGCGCCAGCAGCTTGGGAGGGCCAGCTAACTATGGCTACACCTTC
CASSLGGPANYGYTF
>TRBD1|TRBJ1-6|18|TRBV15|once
TGTGCCACCAGCACTGACCGGGACAGGGGGCCCTATAATTCACCCCTCCACTTT
CATSTDRDRGPYNSPLHF
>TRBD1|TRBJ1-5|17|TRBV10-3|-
TGTGCCATCAGTGAGTCGTTAGGGCAGGGGGGCAATCAGCCCCAGCATTTT
CAISESLGQGGNQPQHF
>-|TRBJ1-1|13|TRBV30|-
TGTGCCTGCGAAACTACAGCGAACACTGAAGCTTTCTTT
CACETTANTEAFF
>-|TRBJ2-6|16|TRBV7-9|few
TGTGCCAGCAGCTTTACCCGTAATTCTGGGGCCAACGTCCTGACTTTC
CASSFTRNSGANVLTF
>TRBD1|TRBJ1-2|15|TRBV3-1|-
TGTGCCAGCAGCCAAGAAGGGTTGACAGGGTATGGCTACACCTTC
CASSQEGLTGYGYTF
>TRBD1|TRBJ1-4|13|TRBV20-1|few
TGCAGTGCTCGGGACAGCAATAATGAAAAACTGTTTTTT
CSARDSNNEKLFF
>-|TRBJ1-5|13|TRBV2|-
TGTGCCGGTGGTGGGGGGGCTGGGCAGCCCCAGCATTTT
CAGGGGAGQPQHF
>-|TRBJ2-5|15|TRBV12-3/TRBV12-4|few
TGTGCCAGCAGTTCACCCGGACGCATCCAAGAGACCCAGTACTTC
CASSSPGRIQETQYF
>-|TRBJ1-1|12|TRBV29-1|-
TGCAGCATCCACACAGGGAACACTGAAGCTTTCTTT
CSIHTGNTEAFF
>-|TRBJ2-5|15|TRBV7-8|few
TGTGCCAGCAGCCTTCTTTGGGCGAACAGAGAGACCCAGTACTTC
CASSLLWANRETQYF
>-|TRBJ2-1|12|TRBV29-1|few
TGCAGCGTTGACGGCAGGGTCGATGAGCAGTTCTTC
CSVDGRVDEQFF
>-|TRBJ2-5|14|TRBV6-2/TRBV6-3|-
TGTGCCAGCAGTTACGCCGCGGGGAAAGAGACCCAGTACTTC
CASSYAAGKETQYF
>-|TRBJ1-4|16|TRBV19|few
TGTGCCAGCTCAAGAACAGGGATTGGAACTAATGAAAAACTGTTTTTT
CASSRTGIGTNEKLFF
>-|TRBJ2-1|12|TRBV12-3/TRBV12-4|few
TGTGCCAGCAATAGGGTCGGGGATGAGCAGTTCTTC
CASNRVGDEQFF
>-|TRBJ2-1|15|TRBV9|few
TGTGCCAGCAGCGTTCTAGCCGGGTTTTACAATGAGCAGTTCTTC
CASSVLAGFYNEQFF
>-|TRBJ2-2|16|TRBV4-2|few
TGTGCCAGCAGCCAAGATCTCGGAGAGGCGACCGGGGAGCTGTTTTTT
CASSQDLGEATGELFF
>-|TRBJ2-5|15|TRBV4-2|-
TGTGCCAGCAGCCAAGATAGCGAGAATGAAGAGACCCAGTACTTC
CASSQDSENEETQYF
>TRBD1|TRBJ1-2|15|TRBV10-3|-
TGTGCCATCAGTGGGGACAGGGGACCTAACTATGGCTACACCTTC
CAISGDRGPNYGYTF
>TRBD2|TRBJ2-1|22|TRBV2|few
TGTGCCAGCACCTTAGGACAGGGGCTAACCGGACTAGCGGGAAAGTTCTACAATGAGCAGTTCTTC
CASTLGQGLTGLAGKFYNEQFF
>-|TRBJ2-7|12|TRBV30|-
TGTGCCTGGAGTGTACAGGGATACGAGCAGTACTTC
CAWSVQGYEQYF
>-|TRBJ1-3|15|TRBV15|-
TGTGCCACCAGCAGAGATAAATCGGGCGGAAACACCATATATTTT
CATSRDKSGGNTIYF
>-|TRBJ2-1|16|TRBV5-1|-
TGCGCCAGCAGCTTGGGTGATGTTGGCAGGGGAAATGAGCAGTTCTTC
CASSLGDVGRGNEQFF
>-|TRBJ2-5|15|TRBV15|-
TGTGCCACCAGCAGAGATTTAGGGAACCAAGAGACCCAGTACTTC
CATSRDLGNQETQYF